This T cell receptor (beta chain) was sequenced for a study of PD-L1 blockade in urothelial cancer. Study summary: Male sex and bladder-origin urothelial cancer characterized about 85% of the 29 patients. The median T cell count in blood samples was 141,255.

Clones were sequenced by immunoSEQ multiplex PCR, and TCRdb holds only the in-frame ones, with some missing. Among roughly 120,000 clones listed, more than 85% were seen once. Sample time point: peripheral blood 6 weeks after treatment start. This CDR3 spans 15 amino acids. Germline CDR1 and CDR2: LNHDA and SQIVND (reference sequence). V lost 4 bases and J 4 bases, leaving 16 bases between the germline ends. The input for sequencing was PBMCs, taken around atezolizumab (anti-PD-L1) treatment. This chain uses TRBV19 with TRBJ1-1, with D maybe TRBD1 (5 bases). The TCR comes from a man in his 60s with urothelial cancer. CDR3 DNA sequence: TGTGCCAGTAGTACCCGACAGACCTTGGGCACTGAAGCTTTCTTT. The encoded protein is CASSTRQTLGTEAFF.